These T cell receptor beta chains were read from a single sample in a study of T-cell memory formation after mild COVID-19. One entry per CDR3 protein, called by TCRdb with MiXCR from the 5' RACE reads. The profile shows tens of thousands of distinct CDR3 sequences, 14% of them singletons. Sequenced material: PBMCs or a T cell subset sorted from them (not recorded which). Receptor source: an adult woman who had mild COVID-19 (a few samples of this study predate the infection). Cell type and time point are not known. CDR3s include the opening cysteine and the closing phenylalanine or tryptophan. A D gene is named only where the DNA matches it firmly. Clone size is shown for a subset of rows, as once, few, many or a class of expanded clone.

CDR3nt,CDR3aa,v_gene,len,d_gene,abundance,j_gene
TGTGCCAGCAGCTTATCGACAGGGGACAAAGAGACCCAGTACTTC,CASSLSTGDKETQYF,TRBV7-9,15,TRBD1,NA,TRBJ2-5
TGCAGTGCTGGACAGGGTACCTACGAGCAGTACTTC,CSAGQGTYEQYF,TRBV20-1,12,TRBD1,NA,TRBJ2-7
TGTGCCAGCAGCTTATTACGGGCCGGTGATACGCAGTATTTT,CASSLLRAGDTQYF,TRBV7-9,14,NA,few,TRBJ2-3
TGTGCCAGCAGCTTCCGGACCCCAGCCGAGCAGTTCTTC,CASSFRTPAEQFF,TRBV7-8,13,NA,few,TRBJ2-1
TGTGCCAGTAGCGGGGGGTACCACAATGAGCAGTTCTTC,CASSGGYHNEQFF,TRBV19,13,TRBD2,NA,TRBJ2-1
TGTGCCACCAGTGATTTCGGGGAGCTGTTTTTT,CATSDFGELFF,TRBV24-1,11,NA,few,TRBJ2-2
TGTGCCAGCAGCTTTGGGACTAGCAAGGACGAGCAGTACTTC,CASSFGTSKDEQYF,TRBV7-9,14,TRBD2,many,TRBJ2-7
TGTGCCAGCATACCGGGACTAGCGGGGACCCACGAGCAGTACTTC,CASIPGLAGTHEQYF,TRBV6-2/TRBV6-3,15,TRBD2,few,TRBJ2-7
TGTGCCAGCAGCTCCGCCGAGCAGGTCAATGAGCAGTTCTTC,CASSSAEQVNEQFF,TRBV7-8,14,NA,NA,TRBJ2-1
TGCGCCAGCAGCTCATGGGACACATACTATGGCTACACCTTC,CASSSWDTYYGYTF,TRBV5-1,14,NA,many,TRBJ1-2
TGTGCCAGCAGCCACAGGGCGAGCAATCAGCCCCAGCATTTT,CASSHRASNQPQHF,TRBV12-3/TRBV12-4,14,NA,few,TRBJ1-5
TGTGCCAGCAGCCAAGACCAGGGTTCTAACTATGGCTACACCTTC,CASSQDQGSNYGYTF,TRBV4-2,15,NA,few,TRBJ1-2
TGTGCCAGCAGCGAACTACAGGGAGGGACCCAGTACTTC,CASSELQGGTQYF,TRBV11-3,13,NA,once,TRBJ2-5
TGTGCCAGCAGCCCCGCCTCACAGGATACGCAGTATTTT,CASSPASQDTQYF,TRBV5-6,13,NA,few,TRBJ2-3
TGTGCCAGCAGCGTAGATGGGAGAGGCACAGATACGCAGTATTTT,CASSVDGRGTDTQYF,TRBV9,15,NA,few,TRBJ2-3
TGTGCCAGCAGCTTATTACAGCGGGGGGCGGGGGAGACCCAGTACTTC,CASSLLQRGAGETQYF,TRBV7-8,16,TRBD2,NA,TRBJ2-5
TGTGCCAGCAGCGTAGCCAGCGGGGGTAGCACAGATACGCAGTATTTT,CASSVASGGSTDTQYF,TRBV9,16,TRBD2,few,TRBJ2-3